The next 3 T cell receptor beta chains were all read from a single sample in a study of blood T cells in healthy people across ages. Together with a sample-barcoded 5' primer, a J-beta primer mix was included in a second PCR lasting 7 to 11 cycles. TCRdb processed the 5' RACE reads anew with MiXCR; each CDR3 protein has one entry. Here the sample spans about 570,000 distinct CDR3 sequences, 27% being singletons. The sample was blood. These receptors came from a woman between 70 and 85 years old in good health.

V gene TRBV4-2 combines with J gene TRBJ2-5; 9 bases map to TRBD2. CDR3 size: 17 residues. The trim removed 0 bases at V and 4 bases at J, leaving 9 bases unmatched. CDR1 is LGHNA, CDR2 YNFKEQ, per germline. This chain's CDR3 is CASSQDQGRGGRETQYF. In DNA, the CDR3 is TGTGCCAGCAGCCAAGATCAAGGGCGGGGGGGCCGAGAGACCCAGTACTTC.

The chain is built from TRBV7-2 and TRBJ2-3; the match to TRBD2 covers 8 bases. The CDR3 is made up of 16 amino acids. Germline V gene sequence: CDR1 SGHTA, CDR2 FQGNSA. J lost 7 bases, V lost 3 bases, and 12 bases had no gene match. The CDR3 loop reads CASSFLSGVGGNTQYF. CDR3 coding DNA: TGTGCCAGCAGCTTCCTTAGCGGGGTTGGTGGGAATACGCAGTATTTT.

This clonotype has at least ten counts. This rearrangement joins TRBV12-3 or TRBV12-4 to TRBJ2-1; the match to TRBD2 covers 13 bases. The J segment lost 7 bases and the V segment lost 5 bases, leaving 5 bases of the junction unmatched. CDR3 length: 15 residues. This CDR3 is CASSPTSGGDNEQFF. CDR3 in DNA: TGTGCCAGCAGTCCCACTAGCGGGGGGGATAATGAGCAGTTCTTC.